Presented here are 20 T cell receptor beta chains from one specimen sequenced in a study of blood T cell repertoires in COVID-19. Produced via immunoSEQ multiplex PCR; TCRdb's table is partial and in-frame only. This table holds more than 95,000 clones, roughly 85% found once. Sequenced: peripheral blood. All receptors derive from a man aged 45 to 65 with acute or convalescent COVID-19.

The V and J genes are TRBV2 and TRBJ2-7, with D tentatively TRBD1 (6 bases). Per germline, CDR1 SNHLY and CDR2 FYNNEI. The germline V and J ends were trimmed by 8 bases and 3 bases, with 20 bases remaining between them. This CDR3 spans 15 amino acids. The CDR3 is CASAGAGTTDYEQYF. As DNA, the CDR3 is TGTGCCAGCGCAGGGGCCGGGACCACGGACTACGAGCAGTACTTC.

The rearrangement links TRBV4-1 to TRBJ1-5; D gene unclear. CDR3 length: 16 amino acids. Looked up from germline, CDR1 is MGHRA and CDR2 is YSYEKL. V was shortened by 2 bases and J by 7 bases, with 18 bases between the two germline ends. In DNA, the CDR3 is TGCGCCAGCAGCCAAAGCGGGCAGGACTTCTCCCAGCCCCAGCATTTT. Translation: CASSQSGQDFSQPQHF.

The genes are TRBV4-1 and TRBJ1-2; D uncertain. There are 14 residues in the CDR3. CDR1 and CDR2 (germline): MGHRA, YSYEKL. Trimming cost V 1 base and J 2 bases, with 8 bases left between them. The CDR3 nucleotides read TGCGCCAGCAGCCAAGCCGTTTTAAACTATGGCTACACCTTC. Its protein product is CASSQAVLNYGYTF.

V and J are TRBV25-1 and TRBJ2-3, with TRBD1 as a possible D gene (5 bases). V was trimmed by 1 base and J by 3 bases, leaving 11 bases between them. The CDR3 extends over 15 amino acids. CDR1 and CDR2 from the germline V gene are MGHDK and SYGVNS. The CDR3 protein is CASSEWGKTTDTQYF. CDR3 DNA sequence: TGTGCCAGCAGTGAATGGGGCAAGACGACAGATACGCAGTATTTT.

The chain links TRBV30 to TRBJ1-2; a possible D gene is TRBD1 (5 bases). The CDR3 is 16 residues long. V was trimmed by 0 bases and J by 2 bases, leaving 16 bases between them. Germline lookup yields CDR1 GTSNPN and CDR2 SVGIG (reference sequence). CDR3 loop: CAWSVRSGGSNYGYTF. The CDR3 DNA sequence: TGTGCCTGGAGTGTTCGTTCGGGGGGAAGCAACTATGGCTACACCTTC.

There are a few counts of this clone. This sequence joins TRBV7-6 and TRBJ2-7; TRBD1 might be the D (5 bases). Trimming took off 1 base at V and 3 bases at J, with 13 bases between the two ends. The CDR3 spans 15 residues. In germline, CDR1 is SGHVS, CDR2 FNYEAQ. The CDR3 sequence: CASSLDQGSHYEQYF. CDR3 sequence (DNA): TGTGCCAGCAGCTTAGATCAGGGCTCGCACTACGAGCAGTACTTC.

This clone showed up just a few times. J is TRBJ1-4 and V is TRBV7-8, with a tentative D call TRBD1 (6 bases). The germline gives CDR1 SGHVS, CDR2 FQNEAQ. The CDR3 consists of 14 residues. V was clipped by 6 bases and J by 4 bases, with 12 bases between them. In DNA form, the CDR3 reads TGTGCCAGCAGTCCGACAGGATTTAATGAAAAACTGTTTTTT. Protein sequence: CASSPTGFNEKLFF.

The chain has TRBV11-2 and TRBJ2-2; 7 positions agree with TRBD1. J lost 4 bases, V lost 7 bases, and 3 bases had no gene match. Germline V CDR1 and CDR2: SGHAT, FQNNGV. The CDR3 contains 13 residues. The chain's CDR3 is CASTAGGTGELFF. As DNA, the CDR3 is TGTGCCAGCACGGCAGGGGGCACCGGGGAGCTGTTTTTT.

The chain recombines TRBV10-2 with TRBJ1-5, with 7 bases lining up with TRBD1. The V gene end was trimmed by 3 bases and the J gene end by 7 bases; junction bases not matched to a gene: 9. Germline CDR1 reads WSHSY; CDR2 reads SAAADI. The CDR3 covers 15 residues. CDR3 residues: CASSDTGDGGQPQHF. The CDR3 DNA is TGCGCCAGCAGTGATACAGGGGATGGGGGACAGCCCCAGCATTTT.

The V and J genes are TRBV30 and TRBJ1-3; D remains unclear. Per germline, CDR1 GTSNPN and CDR2 SVGIG (reference sequence). The CDR3 contains 15 residues. Trimming pared 1 base from V and 0 bases from J, leaving 10 bases between. CDR3 DNA: TGTGCCTGGAGTGCCCCGGGGAACTCTGGAAACACCATATATTTT. Its protein product is CAWSAPGNSGNTIYF.

The V and J genes are TRBV20-1 and TRBJ2-2, with D possibly matching TRBD2 (5 bases). The length of the CDR3 is 15 residues. Trimming removed 3 bases from V and 1 base from J, with 12 bases in between. Per the germline V gene, CDR1 is DFQATT and CDR2 is SNEGSKA (reference sequence). The chain's CDR3 is CSASFAGGNTGELFF. CDR3 in DNA: TGCAGTGCTAGTTTCGCGGGTGGGAACACCGGGGAGCTGTTTTTT.

The rearrangement links TRBV30 to TRBJ1-3; D uncertain. V lost 0 bases and J lost 0, with 3 bases in between. This CDR3 contains 13 residues. Per the germline V gene, CDR1 is GTSNPN and CDR2 is SVGIG (reference sequence). The CDR3 nucleotides are TGTGCCTGGAGTGTATACTCTGGAAACACCATATATTTT. It translates to CAWSVYSGNTIYF.

The chain carries TRBV5-5 and TRBJ2-1; TRBD1 is a possible D gene (5 bases). Trimming left V 4 bases short and J 1 base short, with 12 bases between. The length of the CDR3 is 15 residues. Germline V gives CDR1 SGHKS, CDR2 YYEKEE (reference sequence). DNA for the CDR3: TGTGCCAGCAGCCTGGTCCAGGGTTCCTACAATGAGCAGTTCTTC. Protein sequence: CASSLVQGSYNEQFF.

There are a few counts of this clone. This chain uses TRBV7-9 with TRBJ2-5; the D gene is possibly TRBD2 (5 bases). With 5 bases removed from V and 5 bases from J, the gap between germline ends came to 12 bases. CDR3 length: 13 residues. CDR1 is SEHNR, CDR2 FQNEAQ, per germline (reference sequence). Here the CDR3 DNA reads TGTGCCAGCAGCCCCTCGCCGGGGGAGACCCAGTACTTC. Residues: CASSPSPGETQYF.

This clone was found a few times. The chain is built from TRBV4-2 and TRBJ2-3, with D possibly matching TRBD2 (6 bases). The CDR3 is 14 residues long. In germline, CDR1 is LGHNA, CDR2 YNFKEQ. V lost 8 bases, J lost 5 bases, and 17 bases lay in between. CDR3 bases: TGTGCCAGCCGCGGCGGCGGGGAAGGAGATACGCAGTATTTT. Amino acids: CASRGGGEGDTQYF.

This chain joins TRBV10-1 and TRBJ2-3; 8 bases are a match to TRBD1. Germline values: CDR1 WNHNN, CDR2 SYGVQD (reference sequence). This CDR3 has 15 residues. Unmatched junction bases numbered 7, after V lost 6 bases and J lost 2 bases. The CDR3 DNA reads as TGCGCCAGCAGCCAGGGGGCAGACACCACAGATACGCAGTATTTT. Protein sequence: CASSQGADTTDTQYF.

The rearrangement joins TRBV3-1 (or the pseudogene TRBV3-2) to TRBJ2-7, with 7 bases aligning to TRBD1. Germline V gene lookup returns CDR1 LGHDT and CDR2 YNNKEL (reference sequence). This CDR3 comprises 13 residues. Losses at the gene ends were 5 bases for V and 1 base for J; bases not matched to a gene: 2. The CDR3 bases are TGTGCCAGCAGCGACAGGGAGTCCTACGAGCAGTACTTC. Translation gives CASSDRESYEQYF.

The V gene is TRBV25-1, the J gene TRBJ1-2, with 12 bases identical to TRBD1. Unmatched junction bases numbered 9, after V lost 10 bases and J lost 3 bases. Germline loops: CDR1 MGHDK, CDR2 SYGVNS. The CDR3 loop spans 15 amino acids. The CDR3 DNA sequence: TGTGCCACCAGGTCGGGGACAGGGGGCGACTATGGCTACACCTTC. As protein: CATRSGTGGDYGYTF.

The genes are TRBV6-2 or TRBV6-3 and TRBJ2-1; weak D call: TRBD2 (5 bases). Per the germline V gene, CDR1 is MNHEY and CDR2 is SVGEGT. Trimming stripped 6 bases from V and 6 bases from J, with 15 bases between. This CDR3 has 14 residues. This CDR3 is CASSRPGLGNEQFF. The CDR3 bases are TGTGCCAGCAGCCGGCCGGGGTTAGGCAATGAGCAGTTCTTC.

The gene calls are TRBV18 and TRBJ2-3; maybe TRBD1 (6 bases). V shed 6 bases and J shed 6 bases, with 22 bases lying between them. This CDR3 is built from 16 residues. Per germline, CDR1 KGHSH and CDR2 LQKENI. CDR3 amino acids: CASSQRPGQRSDTQYF. Written as DNA, the CDR3 is TGTGCCAGCTCTCAACGACCGGGACAAAGGTCGGATACGCAGTATTTT.